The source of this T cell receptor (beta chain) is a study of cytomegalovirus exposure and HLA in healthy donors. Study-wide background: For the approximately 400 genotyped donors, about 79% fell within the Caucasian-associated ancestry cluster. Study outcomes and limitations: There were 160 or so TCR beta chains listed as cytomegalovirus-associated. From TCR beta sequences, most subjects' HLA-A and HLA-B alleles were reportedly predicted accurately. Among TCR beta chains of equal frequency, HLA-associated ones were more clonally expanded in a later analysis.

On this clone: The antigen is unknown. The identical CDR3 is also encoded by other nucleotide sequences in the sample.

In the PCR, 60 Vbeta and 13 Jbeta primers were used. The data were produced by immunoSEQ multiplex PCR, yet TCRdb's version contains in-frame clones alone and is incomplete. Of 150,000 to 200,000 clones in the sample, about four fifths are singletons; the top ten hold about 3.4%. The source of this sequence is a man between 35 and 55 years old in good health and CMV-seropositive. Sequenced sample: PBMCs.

The DNA for the CDR3 is TGTGCCAGCAGTAGGACGGGAAACACTGAAGCTTTCTTT. This gives the protein CASSRTGNTEAFF. This rearrangement joins TRBV6-1 to TRBJ1-1; D remains ambiguous. The CDR3 length is 13 residues. V shed 5 bases and J shed 2 bases, with 9 bases lying between them. CDR1 is MNHNS and CDR2 is SASEGT in the germline V gene.